This entry describes one T cell receptor beta chain. This sample is drawn from a study of T cell responses to AZD1222 COVID-19 vaccine. This table comes from immunoSEQ multiplex PCR, and its TCRdb copy is limited to in-frame clones, with some not included. The repertoire consists of 110,000 or so clones, with about 90% occurring once and the leading ten covering around 4.4%. This TCR was recovered from an adult who received the AZD1222 COVID-19 vaccine. The sequencing here drew on peripheral blood, taken 28 days after the second AZD1222 dose.

The CDR3 spells CASSLGATNEKLFF. CDR3 coding DNA: TGCGCCAGCAGCTTAGGGGCAACTAATGAAAAACTGTTTTTT. The V call is TRBV5-1, the J call TRBJ1-4, with D maybe TRBD1 (5 bases). CDR3 length: 14 residues. V was shortened by 2 bases and J by 0 bases, with 5 bases between the two germline ends. From germline, CDR1 is SGHRS and CDR2 YFSETQ.